The TCR beta chain described here comes from a study of blood T cell repertoires in COVID-19. Study summary: Acute and convalescent COVID-19 samples came from the United States, Italy and Spain. Nucleic acid was either cDNA or gDNA, and it came from T cells, B-cell-depleted T cells, or PBMCs.

Germline-derived CDR1 and CDR2 are SGHNT and YYREEE (reference sequence). Trimming removed 3 bases from V and 4 bases from J; junction bases left unmatched: 8. There are 15 residues in the CDR3. As processed by the authors: Amplified reference gene primers provided the basis for estimating nucleated cell counts. Repertoires were generated with immunoSEQ multiplex PCR, while TCRdb's copy carries only in-frame clones and drops some. D and trimming were read from the DNA, whereas the V and J calls and clone size are those reported in that table. Of around 260,000 clones in the sample, approximately 88% were seen once.

This TCR came from a human donor in a cohort sampled during active COVID-19. Sequencing was done on a sample of peripheral blood. The chain couples TRBV5-4 to TRBJ2-3, with TRBD1 identical over 7 bases. CDR3 sequence reads: CASSYGQVGPDTQYF. CDR3 coding DNA: TGTGCCAGCAGCTACGGACAGGTGGGCCCAGATACGCAGTATTTT.